The sequence of this T cell receptor (beta chain) was determined in a study of T-cell memory formation after mild COVID-19. TCRdb used MiXCR to reprocess the 5' RACE reads, holding one entry per CDR3 protein. The sample carries 400,000 to 500,000 distinct CDR3 sequences, 20% to 30% recorded once. There are 12 residues in the CDR3. The germline V gene has CDR1 DFQATT and CDR2 SNEGSKA (reference sequence). Trimming stripped 0 bases from V and 6 bases from J, with 9 bases between. The sequenced sample consisted of PBMCs or a T cell subset sorted from them (not recorded which). This clonotype was obtained from an adult woman who had mild COVID-19 (a few samples of this study predate the infection). Cell type and time point are not known. V gene TRBV20-1 combines with J gene TRBJ2-7, with unresolved D. The CDR3 DNA reads TGCAGTGCTAGAGACGGACGCGGCGAGCAGTACTTC. This translates into CSARDGRGEQYF.